These 17 T cell receptor beta chains were all obtained from the same sample, sequenced in a study of shared clonotypes between healthy human individuals. Profiled with immunoSEQ multiplex PCR; TCRdb holds only in-frame clones, not every one. The table records approximately 810,000 clones, about 92% of them present only once. Terminally differentiated effector memory CD45RA+ cells were left out of the naive CD8 fraction, which was CD45RO-negative and positively selected for CCR7. The sequencing input was naive CD8+ T cells sorted from blood. These receptors were obtained from a man aged 30 to 39 in good health.

The V call is TRBV11-3, the J call TRBJ2-3, with a possible D match to TRBD2 (6 bases). The CDR3 is 15 amino acids. Germline V lookup: CDR1 SGHNT, CDR2 YENEEA. V was shortened by 5 bases and J by 5 bases, with 17 bases between the two germline ends. The DNA of the CDR3 is TGTGCCAGCAGCCCGCGTGGGGGGAAGGAAGATACGCAGTATTTT. Translating gives CASSPRGGKEDTQYF.

The V gene is TRBV9, the J gene TRBJ2-1; D call uncertain. CDR3 size: 15 residues. Trimming took off 4 bases at V and 4 bases at J, with 15 bases between the two ends. Germline CDR1 is SGDLS and CDR2 is YYNGEE. This chain's CDR3 is CASSSWSAGYNEQFF. In DNA, the CDR3 is TGTGCCAGCAGCTCCTGGAGTGCTGGTTACAATGAGCAGTTCTTC.

This chain links TRBV19 with TRBJ2-7; no reliable D call. Germline assignment: CDR1 LNHDA and CDR2 SQIVND (reference sequence). CDR3 size: 15 residues. V lost 0 bases, J lost 0 bases, and 9 bases lay in between. The CDR3 loop is CASSIDQGNSYEQYF. The CDR3 DNA is TGTGCCAGTAGTATAGATCAAGGGAACTCCTACGAGCAGTACTTC.

The chain joins TRBV9 to TRBJ1-5; D is perhaps TRBD1 (5 bases). Germline CDR1 is SGDLS and CDR2 is YYNGEE. Trimming removed 3 bases from V and 1 base from J, with 8 bases in between. The CDR3 is 14 residues long. CDR3 sequence (DNA): TGTGCCAGCAGCGGCCGGGACAGCAATCAGCCCCAGCATTTT. This gives the protein CASSGRDSNQPQHF. The entire variable domain, with the rest obtained from reference TRBV9 and TRBJ1-5, is as follows: DSGVTQTPKHLITATGQRVTLRCSPRSGDLSVYWYQQSLDQGLQFLIQYYNGEERAKGNILERFSAQQFPDLHSELNLSSLELGDSALYFCASSGRDSNQPQHFGDGTRLSIL.

Here the CDR3 reads CASRRQGAKNIQYF. The CDR3 nucleotides read TGTGCCAGCAGAAGACAGGGCGCCAAAAACATTCAGTACTTC. This chain connects TRBV6-5 to TRBJ2-4; TRBD1 matches 7 bases. The ends lost 6 bases at V and 1 base at J; junction bases unmatched: 3. This CDR3 contains 14 residues. The germline CDR1 and CDR2 sequences are MNHEY and SVGAGI.

This sequence joins TRBV4-3 and TRBJ2-1, with D uncertain. With 4 bases removed from V and 5 bases from J, the gap between germline ends came to 9 bases. CDR3 length: 13 amino acids. Germline loops: CDR1 LGHNA, CDR2 YSLEER. The CDR3 DNA reads TGCGCCAGCAGCCGTAAAAGGCACAATGAGCAGTTCTTC. Its translation: CASSRKRHNEQFF.

The V gene is TRBV7-5, the J gene TRBJ2-6; no check of the table's D call, TRBD1, against the DNA was made. TRBV7-5 is a pseudogene locus. This CDR3 has 17 amino acids. CDR3 region: CARSSISRQSRANVLTF. CDR3 coding DNA: TGTGCCAGAAGTAGTATAAGTAGACAAAGTCGGGCCAACGTCCTGACTTTC.

As for this clone: It may be a read error: a sequence one base away is much more abundant. Within the sample, other DNA sequences also encode this same CDR3. The rearrangement joins TRBV25-1 to TRBJ2-7; no reliable D call. V was shortened by 3 bases and J by 3 bases, with 3 bases between the two germline ends. The germline V gene encodes CDR1 MGHDK and CDR2 SYGVNS. The CDR3 has 11 residues. The CDR3 DNA reads TGTGCCAGCAGTGAGGGCTACGAGCAGTACTTC. As protein: CASSEGYEQYF.

The chain uses TRBV9 and TRBJ2-2; D is possibly TRBD1 (6 bases). This CDR3 has 16 residues. V was clipped by 3 bases and J by 5 bases, with 17 bases between them. In germline, CDR1 is SGDLS, CDR2 YYNGEE. CDR3 in DNA: TGTGCCAGCAGCGACCCTAAGGAACAGGGTACCGGGGAGCTGTTTTTT. This encodes CASSDPKEQGTGELFF.

The rearrangement joins TRBV4-3 to TRBJ2-7; a weak D match, TRBD2 (6 bases). The V and J ends lost 2 bases and 1 base respectively, with 12 bases between them. Germline loops: CDR1 LGHNA, CDR2 YSLEER. This CDR3 is 15 amino acids long. The CDR3 protein is CASSQCGKFSYEQYF. CDR3 DNA: TGCGCCAGCAGCCAATGCGGGAAGTTTTCCTACGAGCAGTACTTC.

This clone was counted a single time. CDR3 residues: CASIKGEGSYEQYF. In DNA form, the CDR3 reads TGTGCCAGCATTAAGGGGGAGGGCTCCTACGAGCAGTACTTC. This chain connects TRBV6-1 to TRBJ2-7; D possibly corresponds to TRBD2 (7 bases). CDR1 is MNHNS, CDR2 SASEGT, per germline. This CDR3 comprises 14 residues. V lost 7 bases to trimming and J lost 0 bases, with 13 bases between them.

The rearrangement joins TRBV6-1 to TRBJ1-2, with D perhaps matching TRBD1 (5 bases). V shed 7 bases and J shed 4 bases, with 16 bases lying between them. The CDR3 covers 14 residues. Germline CDR1 and CDR2: MNHNS and SASEGT. This chain's CDR3 is CASMDLRQSYGYTF. The CDR3 DNA is TGTGCCAGCATGGATCTCCGACAGAGCTATGGCTACACCTTC.

The chain recombines TRBV19 with TRBJ2-7; no firm D call. CDR3 length: 15 amino acids. Germline lookup yields CDR1 LNHDA and CDR2 SQIVND (reference sequence). Trimming removed 5 bases at V and 1 base at J, with 15 bases between. This CDR3 is CASSPDRRPSYEQYF. In nucleotides, the CDR3 is TGTGCCAGTAGTCCGGACCGCCGACCATCCTACGAGCAGTACTTC.

The V gene is TRBV7-9, the J gene TRBJ2-7, with a weak D call TRBD1 (6 bases). Germline V gives CDR1 SEHNR, CDR2 FQNEAQ (reference sequence). Trimming left V 4 bases short and J 2 bases short, with 12 bases between. The CDR3 consists of 14 residues. As DNA, the CDR3 is TGTGCCAGCAGCTCGACCCAGGGGACCTACGAGCAGTACTTC. This translates into CASSSTQGTYEQYF.

This chain uses TRBV28 with TRBJ2-2; possibly TRBD2 for D (5 bases). This CDR3 contains 19 residues. With 11 bases removed from V and 2 bases from J, the gap between germline ends came to 30 bases. Looked up from germline, CDR1 is MDHEN and CDR2 is SYDVKM. The CDR3 DNA follows: TGTGCCTTAAGACCCCCACGAGGGCGTTATAAATATAACACCGGGGAGCTGTTTTTT. This translates into CALRPPRGRYKYNTGELFF.

The chain uses TRBV7-6 and TRBJ2-7; D tentatively reads TRBD1 or TRBD2 (6 bases each). V gave up 1 base and J gave up 0 bases, with 10 bases separating them. Germline V gives CDR1 SGHVS, CDR2 FNYEAQ. The length of the CDR3 is 15 residues. CDR3 protein: CASSLEGGGSYEQYF. CDR3 nucleotides: TGTGCCAGCAGCTTAGAAGGGGGAGGCTCCTACGAGCAGTACTTC. The full variable domain, completed using reference TRBV7-6 and TRBJ2-7, is GAGVSQSPRYKVTKRGQDVALRCDPISGHVSLYWYRQALGQGPEFLTYFNYEAQQDKSGLPNDRFSAERPEGSISTLTIQRTEQRDSAMYRCASSLEGGGSYEQYFGPGTRLTVT.

V is TRBV19 and J is TRBJ1-5; D may be TRBD1 (6 bases). Germline-derived CDR1 and CDR2 are LNHDA and SQIVND (reference sequence). The V and J ends lost 6 bases and 6 bases respectively, with 15 bases between them. The CDR3 runs 14 residues. The CDR3, as DNA: TGTGCCAGTAGGGGGCAGGGGCGGATTCAGCCCCAGCATTTT. This gives the protein CASRGQGRIQPQHF.